The T cell receptor (beta chain) described here comes from a study of shared clonotypes between healthy human individuals. Terminally differentiated effector memory CD45RA+ cells were excluded from the naive CD8 cells, which were CD45RO-negative and positively selected for CCR7. Some 30,000 T cell genomes (approximately 0.2 ug DNA) went into each sorted-subset replicate. Sequenced by immunoSEQ multiplex PCR; TCRdb stores in-frame clones only, minus some. Among 450,000 to 700,000 clones listed, over 95% were seen once. Trimming pared 4 bases from V and 6 bases from J, leaving 11 bases between. This CDR3 spans 13 amino acids. Germline V gene sequence: CDR1 SSHAT, CDR2 FNYEAQ (reference sequence).

The source material was naive CD8+ T cells sorted from blood. The sequence was collected from a woman in her thirties in good health. The chain has TRBV7-7 and TRBJ2-3; D is ambiguous. The CDR3 coding sequence is TGTGCCAGCAGCTCTAGGCCGGGCGATACGCAGTATTTT. Translation gives CASSSRPGDTQYF.